A single sample is the source of the 19 T cell receptor beta chains below, sequenced in a study of T cell responses to AZD1222 COVID-19 vaccine. Produced via immunoSEQ multiplex PCR; TCRdb's table is partial and in-frame only. This table holds 150,000 or so clones, approximately 89% found once. The specimen comprised peripheral blood, sampled on day 0 of AZD1222 vaccination. All receptors come from an adult in good health.

The V and J genes are TRBV28 and TRBJ2-7; TRBD2 agrees at 12 bases. This CDR3 contains 15 residues. Germline CDR1 is MDHEN and CDR2 is SYDVKM. Losses at the gene ends were 4 bases for V and 4 bases for J; bases not matched to a gene: 5. The CDR3, as DNA: TGTGCCAGCAGTTACCTAGCGGGAGGGCATTACGAGCAGTACTTC. Translated, it gives CASSYLAGGHYEQYF.

The CDR3 spells CASSSSRGFPVSYGYTF. The CDR3 DNA sequence: TGTGCCAGCAGTTCATCCCGGGGCTTTCCCGTTAGCTATGGCTACACCTTC. The chain employs TRBV28 and TRBJ1-2, with D possibly TRBD1 on 5 matching bases. Germline V lookup: CDR1 MDHEN, CDR2 SYDVKM. V lost 4 bases and J lost 4, with 22 bases in between. The CDR3 extends over 17 amino acids.

In its sample, this clone was seen once. The chain combines TRBV5-5 with TRBJ1-6; D is ambiguous. Trimming stripped 0 bases from V and 4 bases from J, with 14 bases between. Germline loops: CDR1 SGHKS, CDR2 YYEKEE (reference sequence). The CDR3 runs 17 residues. This chain's CDR3 is CASSLAAGRSYNSPLHF. The DNA of the CDR3 is TGTGCCAGCAGCTTGGCTGCCGGGCGCTCATATAATTCACCCCTCCACTTT.

The chain links TRBV7-2 to TRBJ1-5, with D perhaps matching TRBD1 (5 bases). Germline values: CDR1 SGHTA, CDR2 FQGNSA. This CDR3 has 15 amino acids. V gave up 6 bases and J gave up 1 base, with 13 bases separating them. CDR3 nucleotides: TGTGCCAGCAGTCCAACCAGGGAAAGCAATCAGCCCCAGCATTTT. Protein sequence: CASSPTRESNQPQHF.

This chain connects TRBV28 to TRBJ1-2; tentatively, D is TRBD1 (6 bases). Germline V lookup: CDR1 MDHEN, CDR2 SYDVKM. The CDR3 extends over 14 amino acids. V lost 4 bases to trimming and J lost 4 bases, with 13 bases between them. The CDR3 spells CASSWGLRGYGYTF. The CDR3, as DNA: TGTGCCAGCAGTTGGGGCCTCAGGGGCTATGGCTACACCTTC.

The genes are TRBV28 and TRBJ2-1; possibly TRBD2 for D (6 bases). Trimming removed 4 bases at V and 9 bases at J, with 28 bases between. CDR1 is MDHEN and CDR2 is SYDVKM in the germline V gene. The CDR3 covers 18 residues. As DNA, the CDR3 is TGTGCCAGCAGTTCGGACCTTAACGGGACTCCCCGGACCGTTGAGCAGTTCTTC. This sequence encodes CASSSDLNGTPRTVEQFF.

The chain recombines TRBV5-5 with TRBJ1-6; possible D gene TRBD1, 6 bases. The V and J ends lost 4 bases and 4 bases respectively, with 12 bases between them. The CDR3 is made up of 15 amino acids. The germline gives CDR1 SGHKS, CDR2 YYEKEE (reference sequence). In nucleotides, the CDR3 is TGTGCCAGCAGCAGAAGGACAGATTATAATTCACCCCTCCACTTT. This translates into CASSRRTDYNSPLHF.

The rearrangement uses TRBV3-1 (or the pseudogene TRBV3-2) and TRBJ1-1, with TRBD1 matching 8 bases. Germline V lookup: CDR1 LGHDT, CDR2 YNNKEL (reference sequence). The CDR3 contains 14 residues. With 3 bases clipped from V and 5 bases from J, the junction kept 5 bases outside the gene matches. The CDR3 loop reads CASSQPGQVTEAFF. The CDR3 DNA sequence: TGTGCCAGCAGCCAGCCGGGACAGGTGACTGAAGCTTTCTTT.

In this sample, this clone turned up once. V usage is TRBV28 and J usage is TRBJ1-4; TRBD1 matches 7 bases. The CDR3 is made up of 15 amino acids. Germline-derived CDR1 and CDR2 are MDHEN and SYDVKM. Trimming removed 3 bases from V and 3 bases from J; junction bases left unmatched: 4. The CDR3 DNA reads as TGTGCCAGCAGTTTCCCGGGACAGCCTAATGAAAAACTGTTTTTT. This gives the protein CASSFPGQPNEKLFF.

The chain recombines TRBV4-1 with TRBJ2-2; the D call may be TRBD1 or TRBD2 (5 bases each). V was shortened by 4 bases and J by 0 bases, with 9 bases between the two germline ends. The CDR3 is made up of 15 amino acids. The germline V gene has CDR1 MGHRA and CDR2 YSYEKL. The CDR3 sequence is CASSPRDPNTGELFF. CDR3 nucleotides: TGCGCCAGCAGCCCCCGGGACCCGAACACCGGGGAGCTGTTTTTT.

This clone has a single count. CDR3 nucleotides: TGTGCCAGCAGAGGGACATCCTCTGGAAACACCATATATTTT. This translates into CASRGTSSGNTIYF. V and J are TRBV2 and TRBJ1-3; tentative D call: TRBD1 (6 bases). V was pared by 6 bases and J by 0 bases, with 9 bases between. The CDR3 loop spans 14 amino acids. CDR1 and CDR2 (germline): SNHLY, FYNNEI.

The CDR3 is CASSLVAGVEKLFF. The CDR3 DNA sequence: TGTGCCAGCAGCTTAGTGGCAGGGGTCGAAAAACTGTTTTTT. The chain recombines TRBV7-9 with TRBJ1-4; tentatively, D is TRBD1 (6 bases). The CDR3 contains 14 residues. Trimming shortened V by 1 base and J by 8 bases, and 11 bases separated the two germline ends. Germline V gene sequence: CDR1 SEHNR, CDR2 FQNEAQ (reference sequence).

The rearrangement links TRBV15 to TRBJ1-1, with 7 bases that match TRBD1. Trimming took 5 bases from V and 3 from J; bases not matched to a gene: 3. From germline, CDR1 is LNHNV and CDR2 YYDKDF (reference sequence). The CDR3 loop spans 13 amino acids. The CDR3 nucleotides are TGTGCCACCAGCGTGACAGGGTACACTGAAGCTTTCTTT. This translates into CATSVTGYTEAFF.

The rearrangement joins TRBV29-1 to TRBJ2-5; the D is unclear. Germline V gene lookup returns CDR1 SQVTM and CDR2 ANQGSEA. V was pared by 0 bases and J by 5 bases, with 13 bases between. CDR3 size: 14 residues. CDR3 sequence reads: CSVEDTIARETQYF. CDR3 nucleotide sequence: TGCAGCGTTGAAGATACGATCGCTAGGGAGACCCAGTACTTC.

V gene TRBV7-2 combines with J gene TRBJ2-7; unclear D gene. Germline V gives CDR1 SGHTA, CDR2 FQGNSA. V lost 1 base and J 0 bases, leaving 7 bases between the germline ends. The CDR3 runs 14 residues. The CDR3 DNA is TGTGCCAGCAGCTTAGACTATACCTCCTACGAGCAGTACTTC. Protein product: CASSLDYTSYEQYF.

The V gene is TRBV18, the J gene TRBJ1-5; possible D gene TRBD1, 5 bases. V was pared by 6 bases and J by 1 base, with 13 bases between. The CDR3 spans 15 residues. Germline-derived CDR1 and CDR2 are KGHSH and LQKENI. The CDR3 DNA is TGTGCCAGCTCTCAAGGGGCCGAAAGCAATCAGCCCCAGCATTTT. Protein product: CASSQGAESNQPQHF.

The CDR3 reads CASSMTAGGSYNEQFF. DNA for the CDR3: TGTGCCAGTAGTATGACAGCGGGAGGCTCCTACAATGAGCAGTTCTTC. The V call is TRBV19, the J call TRBJ2-1, with 9 bases fitting TRBD2. CDR3 length: 16 residues. Germline values: CDR1 LNHDA, CDR2 SQIVND (reference sequence). V dropped 3 bases and J dropped 0; count of bases not matched to a gene: 3.

This clone was observed a handful of times. The chain carries TRBV28 and TRBJ2-6; no clear D. The CDR3 is 14 residues long. Germline V gene data show CDR1 as MDHEN and CDR2 as SYDVKM. Trimming pared 6 bases from V and 4 bases from J, leaving 10 bases between. The CDR3 sequence: CASRPRRGANVLTF. The CDR3 coding sequence is TGTGCCAGCAGGCCCAGGCGGGGGGCCAACGTCCTGACTTTC.

This clone has just one count. This chain connects TRBV5-1 to TRBJ2-2, with a tentative D call TRBD1 (6 bases). Deletions cut 4 bases from V and 6 bases from J, with 16 bases between. This CDR3 is 15 amino acids long. CDR1 and CDR2 (germline): SGHRS, YFSETQ. In DNA form, the CDR3 reads TGCGCCAGCAGCCTGCACTCAGGGGAAGCCGGGGAGCTGTTTTTT. This sequence encodes CASSLHSGEAGELFF.